The sequence of this TCR beta chain was determined in a study of T cell repertoires in aging, cancer and after chemotherapy. The wider study: Patients with chronic lymphocytic leukemia were sampled before and after fludarabine- or bendamustine-based chemotherapy.

Rearranged V-D-J TRB sequences were amplified with a mixed TRB-A/B primer pool. TCRdb independently ran MiXCR on the multiplex PCR reads; one entry per CDR3 protein. The sample yields roughly 2,200 distinct CDR3 sequences, less than 35% seen once. TCR beta rearrangements were amplified from peripheral blood genomic DNA. V was pared by 8 bases and J by 5 bases, with 9 bases between. Germline loops: CDR1 MDHEN, CDR2 SYDVKM. The CDR3 covers 11 residues. The source material was blood. The origin of this receptor is a human donor with a blood cancer. J is TRBJ1-1 and V is TRBV28; D unresolved. The CDR3 loop reads CASARITEAFF. As DNA, the CDR3 is TGTGCCAGCGCCCGGATAACTGAAGCTTTCTTT.